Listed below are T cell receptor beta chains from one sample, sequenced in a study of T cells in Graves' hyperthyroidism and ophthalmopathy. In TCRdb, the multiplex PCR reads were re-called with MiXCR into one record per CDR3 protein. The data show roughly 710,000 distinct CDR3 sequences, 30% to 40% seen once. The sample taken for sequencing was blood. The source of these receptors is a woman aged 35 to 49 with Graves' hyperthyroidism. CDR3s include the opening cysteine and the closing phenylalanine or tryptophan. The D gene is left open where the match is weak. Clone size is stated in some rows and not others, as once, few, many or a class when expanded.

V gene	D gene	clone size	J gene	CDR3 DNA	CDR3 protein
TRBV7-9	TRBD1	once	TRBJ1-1	TGTGCCAGCAGCTCTACCTGGACAGGGTCGACTGAAGCTTTCTTT	CASSSTWTGSTEAFF
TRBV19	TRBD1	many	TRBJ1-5	TGTGCCAGTAGTCTGGGACAGGCCTATAGCAATCAGCCCCAGCATTTT	CASSLGQAYSNQPQHF
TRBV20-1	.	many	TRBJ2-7	TGCAGTGCTGGGGATCCCTCCTACGAGCAGTACTTC	CSAGDPSYEQYF
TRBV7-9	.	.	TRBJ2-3	TGTTCCAGCAGCGGAGACAGCCAAGATACGCAGTATTTT	CSSSGDSQDTQYF
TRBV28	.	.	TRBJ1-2	TGTGCCAGCAGTTTAGCCCCAGGGGTCTATGGCTACACCTTC	CASSLAPGVYGYTF
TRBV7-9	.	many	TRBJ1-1	TGTGCCAGCACCCTATCAGGAGCAACTGAAGCTTTCTTT	CASTLSGATEAFF
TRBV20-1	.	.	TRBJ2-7	TGCAGTGCTAGCGGGCTTCTAACCTACGAGCAGTACTTC	CSASGLLTYEQYF
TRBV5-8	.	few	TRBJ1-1	TGTGCCAGCAGCTTGAAGGTCCGGAACACTGAAGCTTTCTTT	CASSLKVRNTEAFF
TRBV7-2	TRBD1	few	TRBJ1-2	TGTGCCAGCAGTATTACTCAGGGGGCCTATGGCTACACCTTC	CASSITQGAYGYTF
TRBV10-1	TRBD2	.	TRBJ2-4	TGCGCCAGCAGTGAGGGGAGACTAGCGGGAGGACCGCCGTCCAAAAACATTCAGTACTTC	CASSEGRLAGGPPSKNIQYF
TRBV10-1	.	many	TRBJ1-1	TGCGCCAGCAGTCCTGGACAGATGAACACTGAAGCTTTCTTT	CASSPGQMNTEAFF
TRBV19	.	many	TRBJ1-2	TGTGCCAGTAGTATATCCAGGTCCTATGGCTACACCTTC	CASSISRSYGYTF
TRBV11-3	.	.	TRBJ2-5	TGTGCCAGCAGCTTAAGGGGAAGGCAGAGCCAGTACTTC	CASSLRGRQSQYF
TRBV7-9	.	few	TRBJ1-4	TGTGCCAGCAGCATACGGACAGAAAATGAAAAACTGTTTTTT	CASSIRTENEKLFF
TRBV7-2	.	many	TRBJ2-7	TGTGCCAGCAGCTTAACCACCACCCCCGAGCAGTACTTC	CASSLTTTPEQYF
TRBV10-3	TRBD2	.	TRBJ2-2	TGTGCCAGCGCCAGACTAGCGGGAGGGATCGGGGAGCTGTTTTTT	CASARLAGGIGELFF
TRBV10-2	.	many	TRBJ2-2	TGCGCCAGCAGTGAAAGAGTATCCGGTACCGGGGAGCTGTTTTTT	CASSERVSGTGELFF
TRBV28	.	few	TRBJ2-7	TGTGCCAGCGCCGTCGGACTGTACGAGCAGTACTTC	CASAVGLYEQYF
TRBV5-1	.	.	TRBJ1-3	TGCGCCAGCAGACGGACAGATGGAAACACCATATATTTT	CASRRTDGNTIYF
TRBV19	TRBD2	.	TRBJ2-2	TGTGCCAGTAGCCCGTTACTAGCGGGAGTGACCGGGGAGCTGTTTTTT	CASSPLLAGVTGELFF
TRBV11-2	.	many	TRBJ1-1	TGTGCCAGCAGCGCGCCGAACACTGAAGCTTTCTTT	CASSAPNTEAFF